This is a list of T cell receptor beta chains from one sample in a study of shared clonotypes between healthy human individuals. Data came from immunoSEQ multiplex PCR; TCRdb stores just in-frame clones and leaves some out. The sample yields around 330,000 clones, approximately 74% seen once. The sample was memory CD4+ T cells sorted from blood. The receptors originated from a man aged 30 to 45 in good health. Each CDR3 is given without its conserved first and last residue. D genes are given only for firm matches.

TRBJ2-5 | . | TRBV18 | ASSRAVGSGETQY
TRBJ1-5 | TRBD1 | TRBV6-5 | ASSYTTGDQPQH
TRBJ2-3 | . | TRBV7-2 | ASSREATDTQY
TRBJ2-4 | . | TRBV5-1 | ASSLDALNIQY
TRBJ1-5 | . | TRBV6-1 | ASSEQYSNQPQH
TRBJ2-7 | TRBD2 | TRBV11-2 | ASSQEGGAQIYEQY
TRBJ2-7 | TRBD1 | TRBV5-1 | ASSSGGDRGRDGYEQY
TRBJ1-1 | . | TRBV5-1 | ASTLYDNTEAF
TRBJ2-7 | . | TRBV4-1 | ASSQRLENYEQY
TRBJ1-2 | . | TRBV19 | ASSRRPPYGYT
TRBJ1-5 | . | TRBV12-2 | ASRSTTLYSNQPQH
TRBJ2-3 | . | TRBV11-2 | ASSLVLITDTQY
TRBJ1-5 | TRBD1 | TRBV19 | ASMGDRGWGQPQH
TRBJ2-1 | TRBD1 | TRBV28 | ASSSAGTEAYNEQF
TRBJ2-3 | . | TRBV11-2 | ASSQIASTDTQY
TRBJ2-6 | . | TRBV4-3 | ASSQDGVGGANVLT
TRBJ2-7 | . | TRBV5-5 | ASSLAAGAGEQY
TRBJ1-3 | TRBD1 | TRBV27 | ASRPTWTGTSGNTIY
TRBJ2-5 | . | TRBV18 | ASSPPMGNQETQY
TRBJ2-3 | TRBD2 | TRBV2 | ASSAGREPSTDTQY
TRBJ2-3 | . | TRBV7-9 | ASSPYRGPTPDTQY
TRBJ1-1 | . | TRBV2 | ASGPYAEAF
TRBJ1-5 | . | TRBV6-1 | ASRGTYNQPQH
TRBJ2-2 | . | TRBV21-1 | ASSKLYGGRTGELF
TRBJ2-1 | . | TRBV7-2 | ASSQDRNEQF
TRBJ2-2 | TRBD1 | TRBV27 | ASSFKGASRGTGELF
TRBJ1-5 | . | TRBV4-3 | ASSQDRSGPQPQH
TRBJ2-7 | . | TRBV9 | ASSVAGQGYEQY
TRBJ2-4 | . | TRBV11-3 | ASSLGPSGTHIQY
TRBJ2-3 | TRBD1 | TRBV5-1 | ASSPLGQGFLVDTQY
TRBJ2-1 | . | TRBV5-4 | ASSLWPLGQF
TRBJ2-7 | . | TRBV5-4 | ASSFSGTPDYEQY
TRBJ2-2 | . | TRBV9 | ASSGRRTGELF
TRBJ1-4 | . | TRBV14 | ASSQLHAGAREKLF
TRBJ1-5 | TRBD1 | TRBV30 | AWGRQGSQPQH
TRBJ1-2 | . | TRBV6-1 | ASDNPGGDT
TRBJ1-5 | TRBD1 | TRBV11-2 | ASSPSRGQGSNQPQH
TRBJ1-2 | . | TRBV19 | ASSFYGTTIYGYT
TRBJ1-5 | TRBD1 | TRBV6-1 | ASSKTGEGNQPQH
TRBJ1-2 | TRBD1 | TRBV10-3 | AIRDRNYGYT
TRBJ2-7 | . | TRBV19 | ASSRGPAREQY
TRBJ2-1 | . | TRBV6-6 | ASINFPNEQF
TRBJ1-3 | . | TRBV11-3 | ASSLVVPCLYGNTIY